This section outlines one T cell receptor (beta chain) sequence together with its context. This sample is part of a study of cytotoxic CD8 clonotypes in ibrutinib-treated CLL. Study information: Partial response was seen in approximately 25 patients and complete response in 2; after median approximately 68 months, about 15 stayed remitted, around 12 progressed.

The V segment lost 0 bases and the J segment 3 bases; nucleotides outside the gene matches: 13. The CDR3 is 18 amino acids. Germline lookup yields CDR1 LGHNA and CDR2 YNFKEQ. Researchers set a sequencing depth target of 1 in 200,000 to 1 in 1 million T cells. Using immunoSEQ multiplex PCR, the repertoire was profiled, and TCRdb retains in-frame clones only, with some absent. The sample has over 70,000 clones; 70% to 90% are singletons. TCR beta libraries used roughly 1.9 micrograms of DNA from cryopreserved PBMCs. This chain joins TRBV4-2 and TRBJ2-7; 8 bases fit TRBD2. The material sequenced was PBMCs, taken before ibrutinib treatment. The TCR sequence derives from a human donor with chronic lymphocytic leukemia. CDR3 DNA: TGTGCCAGCAGCCAAGATAGGTCAGGAGCGGGAGAGAACTACGAGCAGTACTTC. This translates into CASSQDRSGAGENYEQYF.